This TCR beta chain was sequenced in a study of PD-1 blockade in mismatch repair-deficient tumors. Across the study: Patients had 12 mismatch repair-deficient cancer types, all previously treated and progressing. Overall study results and limits: After pembrolizumab, tumor-resident clones rose rapidly, then generally contracted before radiologic responses.

The CDR3 is 15 residues long. With 0 bases removed from V and 2 bases from J, the gap between germline ends came to 11 bases. Germline assignment: CDR1 MNHEY and CDR2 SVGAGI. The table lists this clone with a few counts. Its antigen is unidentified. TCRdb's table, derived via immunoSEQ multiplex PCR, lists solely in-frame clones and lacks some. The sample lists more than 15,000 clones, 84% occurring once. Every patient had mismatch repair deficiency by PCR or immunohistochemistry. Three pembrolizumab responders had their TCRs sequenced. The sample was PBMCs, taken 4 weeks after starting pembrolizumab. The chain couples TRBV6-5 to TRBJ2-7; perhaps TRBD2 as D (6 bases). The sequence came from an adult with mismatch repair-deficient cancer. The CDR3 coding sequence is TGTGCCAGCAGTTACTCCCCTAGCGAAGCCTACGAGCAGTACTTC. It yields the protein CASSYSPSEAYEQYF.